The 5 T cell receptor beta chains in this list originate from one sample, sequenced in a study of CD8 T cells in ankylosing spondylitis. These receptors' targets are unknown. Study findings and constraints: In ankylosing spondylitis blood, a motif of roughly eight highly homologous TCR beta variants appeared characteristic.

MiXCR, run by TCRdb on the 5' RACE reads, gives a single entry per CDR3 protein. The table includes approximately 520,000 distinct CDR3 sequences, approximately 5.3% detected once. Sequenced material: blood, either unsorted or a sorted T cell fraction (not recorded which). The receptors were gathered from a male donor with ankylosing spondylitis.

The V call is TRBV20-1, the J call TRBJ2-7, with D perhaps being TRBD1 or TRBD2 (6 bases each). Germline V CDR1 and CDR2: DFQATT, SNEGSKA (reference sequence). CDR3 size: 15 residues. Trimming took off 0 bases at V and 0 bases at J, with 12 bases between the two ends. CDR3 protein: CSARDLQGLSYEQYF. CDR3 nucleotides: TGCAGTGCTAGAGACTTACAGGGACTCTCCTACGAGCAGTACTTC.

The table lists this clonotype with many counts. The gene calls are TRBV20-1 and TRBJ2-3; TRBD2 might be the D (5 bases). This CDR3 region has 14 residues. Trimming shortened V by 1 base and J by 2 bases, and 10 bases separated the two germline ends. Germline CDR1 and CDR2: DFQATT and SNEGSKA (reference sequence). The CDR3 loop reads CSARGPDFTDTQYF. The CDR3 bases are TGCAGTGCTAGAGGGCCGGACTTCACAGATACGCAGTATTTT.

This clonotype was found many times. CDR3 protein: CSAMDRVHEQFF. CDR3 bases: TGCAGTGCCATGGACAGGGTCCATGAGCAGTTCTTC. The rearrangement uses TRBV20-1 and TRBJ2-1, with 8 bases that match TRBD1. The CDR3 consists of 12 residues. Germline CDR1 reads DFQATT; CDR2 reads SNEGSKA (reference sequence). The V segment lost 6 bases and the J segment 8 bases; nucleotides outside the gene matches: 6.

This clonotype was detected many times. V and J are TRBV9 and TRBJ2-1; D is tentatively TRBD1 or TRBD2 (5 bases each). This CDR3 is built from 14 residues. The ends were cut back, 3 bases at V and 7 bases at J, with 14 bases in the middle. Germline V gives CDR1 SGDLS, CDR2 YYNGEE. CDR3 residues: CASSALGVWNEQFF. The CDR3 DNA reads TGTGCCAGCAGCGCACTAGGGGTGTGGAATGAGCAGTTCTTC.

This clonotype was seen ten or more times. The genes are TRBV28 and TRBJ2-6; D is unresolved. This CDR3 is built from 17 residues. CDR1 and CDR2 (germline): MDHEN, SYDVKM. Trimming shortened V by 3 bases and J by 2 bases, and 14 bases separated the two germline ends. In DNA, the CDR3 is TGTGCCAGCAGTTTTTGGGTTAGAAGGGCTGGGGCCAACGTCCTGACTTTC. Its protein product is CASSFWVRRAGANVLTF.